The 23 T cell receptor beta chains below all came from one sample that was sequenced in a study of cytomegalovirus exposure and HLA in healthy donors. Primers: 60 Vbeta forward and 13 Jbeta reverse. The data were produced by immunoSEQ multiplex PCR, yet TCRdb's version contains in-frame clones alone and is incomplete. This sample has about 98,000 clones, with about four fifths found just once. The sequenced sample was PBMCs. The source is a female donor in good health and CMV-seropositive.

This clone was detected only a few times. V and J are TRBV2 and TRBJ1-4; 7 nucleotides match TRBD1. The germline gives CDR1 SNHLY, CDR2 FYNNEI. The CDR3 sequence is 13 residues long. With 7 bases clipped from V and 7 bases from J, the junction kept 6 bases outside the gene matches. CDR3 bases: TGTGCCAGCATTGACCAGGGGGGTGAAAAACTGTTTTTT. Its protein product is CASIDQGGEKLFF.

The CDR3 DNA is TGTGCCAGCAGCTTAGCGGAGGCGGGGAAAACTGAAGCTTTCTTT. Protein sequence: CASSLAEAGKTEAFF. The chain couples TRBV7-9 to TRBJ1-1, with D unresolved. Trimming removed 0 bases at V and 5 bases at J, with 13 bases between. CDR1 SEHNR and CDR2 FQNEAQ come from the germline V gene (reference sequence). The CDR3 length is 15 residues. Based on the CDR3 plus reference TRBV7-9 and TRBJ1-1, the full variable domain is DTGVSQNPRHKITKRGQNVTFRCDPISEHNRLYWYRQTLGQGPEFLTYFQNEAQLEKSRLLSDRFSAERPKGSFSTLEIQRTEQGDSAMYLCASSLAEAGKTEAFFGQGTRLTVV.

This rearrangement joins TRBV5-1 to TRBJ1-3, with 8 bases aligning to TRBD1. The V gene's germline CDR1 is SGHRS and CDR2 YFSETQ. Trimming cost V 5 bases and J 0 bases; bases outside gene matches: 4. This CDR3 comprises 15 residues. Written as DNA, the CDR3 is TGCGCCAGCAGACCCGGACAGGGCTCTGGAAACACCATATATTTT. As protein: CASRPGQGSGNTIYF.

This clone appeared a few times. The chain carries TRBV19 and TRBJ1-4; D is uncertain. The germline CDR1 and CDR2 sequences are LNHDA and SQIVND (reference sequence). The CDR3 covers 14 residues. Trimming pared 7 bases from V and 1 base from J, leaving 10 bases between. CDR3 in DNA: TGTGCCAGTAAGAGACACCTAACTAATGAAAAACTGTTTTTT. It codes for CASKRHLTNEKLFF.

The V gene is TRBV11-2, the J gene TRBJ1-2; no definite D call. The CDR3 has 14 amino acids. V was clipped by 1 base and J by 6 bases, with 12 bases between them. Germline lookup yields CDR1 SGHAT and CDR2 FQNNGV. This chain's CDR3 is CASSLAPWRDGYTF. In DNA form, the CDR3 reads TGTGCCAGCAGCTTAGCCCCATGGAGGGATGGCTACACCTTC.

CDR3 sequence: CASSLGGGEETQYF. The CDR3 region has the DNA TGCGCCAGCAGCTTGGGGGGGGGCGAAGAGACCCAGTACTTC. J is TRBJ2-5 and V is TRBV5-1; D is possibly TRBD2 (7 bases). The CDR3 is 14 amino acids. Deletions cut 0 bases from V and 3 bases from J, with 9 bases between. In germline, CDR1 is SGHRS, CDR2 YFSETQ.

DNA of the CDR3: TGTGCCAGCAGTGCGATAACAGGGTACAACTATGGCTACACCTTC. This translates into CASSAITGYNYGYTF. The chain uses TRBV25-1 and TRBJ1-2, with TRBD1 as a possible D gene (6 bases). From germline, CDR1 is MGHDK and CDR2 SYGVNS. CDR3 length equals 15 residues. Trimming left V 4 bases short and J 2 bases short, with 14 bases between.

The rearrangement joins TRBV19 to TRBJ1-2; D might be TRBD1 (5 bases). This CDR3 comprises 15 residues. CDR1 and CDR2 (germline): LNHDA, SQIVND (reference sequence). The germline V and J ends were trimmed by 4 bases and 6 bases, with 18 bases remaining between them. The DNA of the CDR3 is TGTGCCAGTAGTACGGGGGGTGTTGGACAAGATGGCTACACCTTC. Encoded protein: CASSTGGVGQDGYTF.

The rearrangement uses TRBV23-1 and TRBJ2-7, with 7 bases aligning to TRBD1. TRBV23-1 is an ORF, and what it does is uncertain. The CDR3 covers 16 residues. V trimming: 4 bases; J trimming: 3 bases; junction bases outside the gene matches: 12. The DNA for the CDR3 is TGCGCCAGCAGTCCATGTATACCTAACAGGGGCTACGAGCAGTACTTC. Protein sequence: CASSPCIPNRGYEQYF.

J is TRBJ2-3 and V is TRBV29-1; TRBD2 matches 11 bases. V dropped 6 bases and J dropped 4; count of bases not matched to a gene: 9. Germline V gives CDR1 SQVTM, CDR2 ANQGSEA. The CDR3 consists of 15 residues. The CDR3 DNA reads TGCAGCGTCGGGCGACTAGCGGGAATTTCAGATACGCAGTATTTT. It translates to CSVGRLAGISDTQYF.

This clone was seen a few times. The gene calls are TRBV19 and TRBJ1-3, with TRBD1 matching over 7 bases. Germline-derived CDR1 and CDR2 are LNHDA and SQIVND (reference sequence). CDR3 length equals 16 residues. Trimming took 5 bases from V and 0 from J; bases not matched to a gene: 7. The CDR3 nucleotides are TGTGCCAGTAGTCCCTGGGACAGCAACTCTGGAAACACCATATATTTT. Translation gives CASSPWDSNSGNTIYF.

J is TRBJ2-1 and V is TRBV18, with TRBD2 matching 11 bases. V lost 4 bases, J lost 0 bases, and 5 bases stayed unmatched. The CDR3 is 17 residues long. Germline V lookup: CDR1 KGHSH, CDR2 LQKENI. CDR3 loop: CASSRNSGRASYNEQFF. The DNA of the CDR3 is TGTGCCAGCTCACGTAATAGCGGGAGGGCCTCCTACAATGAGCAGTTCTTC. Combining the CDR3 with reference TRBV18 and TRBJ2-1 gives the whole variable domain NAGVMQNPRHLVRRRGQEARLRCSPMKGHSHVYWYRQLPEEGLKFMVYLQKENIIDESGMPKERFSAEFPKEGPSILRIQQVVRGDSAAYFCASSRNSGRASYNEQFFGPGTRLTVL.

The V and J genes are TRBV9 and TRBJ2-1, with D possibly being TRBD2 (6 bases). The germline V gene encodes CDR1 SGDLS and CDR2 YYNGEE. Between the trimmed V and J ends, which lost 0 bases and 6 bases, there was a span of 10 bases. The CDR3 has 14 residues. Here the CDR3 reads CASSVDGGSNEQFF. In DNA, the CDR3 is TGTGCCAGCAGCGTAGACGGGGGTTCCAATGAGCAGTTCTTC.

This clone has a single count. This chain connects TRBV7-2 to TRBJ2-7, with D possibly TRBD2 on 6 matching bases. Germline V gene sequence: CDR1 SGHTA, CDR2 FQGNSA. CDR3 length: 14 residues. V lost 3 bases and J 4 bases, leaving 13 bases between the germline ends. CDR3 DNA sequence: TGTGCCAGCAGCTTGGGGACCCGGGGGTACGAGCAGTACTTC. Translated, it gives CASSLGTRGYEQYF.

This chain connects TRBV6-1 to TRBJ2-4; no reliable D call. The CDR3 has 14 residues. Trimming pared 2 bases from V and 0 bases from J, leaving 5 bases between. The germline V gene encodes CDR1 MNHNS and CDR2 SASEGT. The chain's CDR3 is CASSEWPAKNIQYF. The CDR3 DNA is TGTGCCAGCAGTGAATGGCCAGCCAAAAACATTCAGTACTTC.

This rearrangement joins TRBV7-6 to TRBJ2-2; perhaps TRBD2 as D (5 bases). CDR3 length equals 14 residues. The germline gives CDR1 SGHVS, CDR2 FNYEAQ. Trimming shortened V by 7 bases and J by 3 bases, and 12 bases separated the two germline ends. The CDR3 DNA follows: TGTGCCAGCACCCGAGGGTCGGACACCGGGGAGCTGTTTTTT. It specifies CASTRGSDTGELFF. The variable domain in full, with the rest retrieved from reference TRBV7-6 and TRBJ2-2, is GAGVSQSPRYKVTKRGQDVALRCDPISGHVSLYWYRQALGQGPEFLTYFNYEAQQDKSGLPNDRFSAERPEGSISTLTIQRTEQRDSAMYRCASTRGSDTGELFFGEGSRLTVL.

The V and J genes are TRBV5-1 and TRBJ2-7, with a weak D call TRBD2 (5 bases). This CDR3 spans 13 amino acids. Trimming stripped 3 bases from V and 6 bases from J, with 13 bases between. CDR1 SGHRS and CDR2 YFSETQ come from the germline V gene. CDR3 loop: CASSSRTGIEQYF. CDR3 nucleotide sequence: TGCGCCAGCAGCTCACGGACCGGGATCGAGCAGTACTTC.

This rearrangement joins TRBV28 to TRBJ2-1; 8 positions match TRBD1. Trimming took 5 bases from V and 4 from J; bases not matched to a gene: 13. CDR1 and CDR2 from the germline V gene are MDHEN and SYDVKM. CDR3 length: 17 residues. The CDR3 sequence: CASSVTGAGTLYNEQFF. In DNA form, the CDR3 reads TGTGCCAGCAGTGTGACAGGGGCCGGGACTCTGTACAATGAGCAGTTCTTC.

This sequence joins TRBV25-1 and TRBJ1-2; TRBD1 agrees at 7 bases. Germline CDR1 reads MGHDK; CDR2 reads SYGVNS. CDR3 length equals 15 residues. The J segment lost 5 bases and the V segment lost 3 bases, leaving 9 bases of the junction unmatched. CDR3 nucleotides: TGTGCCAGCAGTGACCGGGACAGCATTCTTTATGGCTACACCTTC. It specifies CASSDRDSILYGYTF.

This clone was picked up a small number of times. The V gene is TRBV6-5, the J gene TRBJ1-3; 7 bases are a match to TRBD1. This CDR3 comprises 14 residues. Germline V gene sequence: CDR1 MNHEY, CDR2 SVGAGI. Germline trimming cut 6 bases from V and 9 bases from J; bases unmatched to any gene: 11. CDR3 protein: CASSCDRVRSTIYF. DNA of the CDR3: TGTGCCAGCAGCTGCGACAGGGTAAGGAGCACCATATATTTT.

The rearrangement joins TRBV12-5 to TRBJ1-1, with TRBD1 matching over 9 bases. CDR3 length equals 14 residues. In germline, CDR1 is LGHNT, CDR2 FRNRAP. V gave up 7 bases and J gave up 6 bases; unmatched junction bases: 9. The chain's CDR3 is CASVDPGQGPEAFF. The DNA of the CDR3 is TGTGCTAGTGTTGACCCGGGACAGGGACCTGAAGCTTTCTTT.

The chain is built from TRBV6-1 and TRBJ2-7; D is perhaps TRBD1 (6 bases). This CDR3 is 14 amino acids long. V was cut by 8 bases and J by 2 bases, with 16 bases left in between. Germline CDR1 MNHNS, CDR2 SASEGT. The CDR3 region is CASPRGTETYEQYF. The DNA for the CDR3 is TGTGCCAGCCCTAGGGGGACCGAAACCTACGAGCAGTACTTC.

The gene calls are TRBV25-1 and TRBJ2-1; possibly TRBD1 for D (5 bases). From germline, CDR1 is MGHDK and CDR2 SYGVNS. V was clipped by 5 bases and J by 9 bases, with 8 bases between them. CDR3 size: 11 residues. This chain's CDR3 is CASSWGSEQFF. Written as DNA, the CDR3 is TGTGCCAGCAGTTGGGGCAGTGAGCAGTTCTTC.